This T cell receptor beta chain emerged from a study of CD8 T cells in Susac syndrome. Random hexamers were used to reverse transcribe roughly 0.45 to 1 ug of RNA. An immunoSEQ multiplex PCR amplified TCR beta CDR3 over 54 Vbeta and 13 Jbeta. One entry per CDR3 protein results from TCRdb running MiXCR on the immunoSEQ multiplex PCR reads. The data contain about 130,000 distinct CDR3 sequences, roughly 76% of them singletons. This CDR3 has 14 residues. V lost 3 bases and J 4 bases, leaving 10 bases between the germline ends. Germline-derived CDR1 and CDR2 are LNHDA and SQIVND (reference sequence). The study used treatment-naive patients who had stable or active relapsing-remitting disease as multiple sclerosis controls. In contrast to the negatively isolated CD8+ and CD4+ T cells, TEMRA cells were FACS-enriched.

This TCR was sampled from a human donor with multiple sclerosis. V gene TRBV19 combines with J gene TRBJ1-5; D is undetermined. The source material was CD8+ T cells from PBMCs. The CDR3 nucleotides read TGTGCCAGTAGTATTCGAGATCTTAATCAGCCCCAGCATTTT. It is translated as CASSIRDLNQPQHF.